The 23 T cell receptor beta chains presented below share a single source sample, sequenced in a study of long-term antiretroviral therapy in people with HIV. Version v3.0 of the immunoSEQ assay was performed at survey level. Measured with immunoSEQ multiplex PCR; TCRdb has only the in-frame clones, and not every one. Here the sample spans tens of thousands of clones, roughly nine tenths being singletons. Sequencing was performed on unsorted PBMCs, taken 1.2 years after starting antiretroviral therapy. The receptors shown here come from a woman aged 45-65 years with HIV.

This clone was observed a few times. The chain links TRBV7-3 to TRBJ1-3; D not certain. The length of the CDR3 is 16 residues. V was clipped by 1 base and J by 0 bases, with 10 bases between them. Germline lookup yields CDR1 SGHTA and CDR2 FQGTGA. The CDR3 loop is CASSLNAGSSGNTIYF. For the CDR3, the DNA is TGTGCCAGCAGCTTAAACGCGGGGAGCTCTGGAAACACCATATATTTT.

The V and J genes are TRBV11-1 and TRBJ2-3, with D perhaps matching TRBD1 or TRBD2 (6 bases each). From germline, CDR1 is SGHAT and CDR2 FQDESV (reference sequence). This CDR3 contains 14 residues. V was pared by 1 base and J by 6 bases, with 11 bases between. CDR3 sequence: CASSLDRGRDTQYF. Written as DNA, the CDR3 is TGTGCCAGCAGCTTAGATAGGGGGAGGGATACGCAGTATTTT.

This clone was detected only once. The rearrangement uses TRBV27 and TRBJ2-3, with 8 bases matching TRBD2. Germline trimming cut 10 bases from V and 6 bases from J; bases unmatched to any gene: 12. Germline CDR1 is MNHEY and CDR2 is SMNVEV (reference sequence). This CDR3 has 14 residues. The CDR3 is CATSPGGVPDTQYF. The CDR3 DNA reads TGTGCCACCTCCCCCGGGGGGGTCCCCGATACGCAGTATTTT.

V is TRBV6-5 and J is TRBJ2-7, with a weak D call TRBD1 (6 bases). Germline assignment: CDR1 MNHEY and CDR2 SVGAGI. Trimming pared 3 bases from V and 4 bases from J, leaving 16 bases between. The CDR3 runs to 15 residues. The DNA for the CDR3 is TGTGCCAGCAGTTATTCAGGGGAGCTTGGATACGAGCAGTACTTC. It yields the protein CASSYSGELGYEQYF.

This clone was counted a single time. The chain couples TRBV18 to TRBJ1-2; D not certain. The CDR3 spans 16 residues. Germline CDR1 is KGHSH and CDR2 is LQKENI. Trimming took off 2 bases at V and 6 bases at J, with 19 bases between the two ends. The CDR3 loop reads CASSPDRSSSSDGYTF. As DNA, the CDR3 is TGTGCCAGCTCACCAGATCGTTCGAGTTCATCTGATGGCTACACCTTC. The full variable domain, its missing parts supplied by reference TRBV18 and TRBJ1-2, is NAGVMQNPRHLVRRRGQEARLRCSPMKGHSHVYWYRQLPEEGLKFMVYLQKENIIDESGMPKERFSAEFPKEGPSILRIQQVVRGDSAAYFCASSPDRSSSSDGYTFGSGTRLTVV.

V and J are TRBV18 and TRBJ1-1; 10 bases map to TRBD1. CDR1 KGHSH and CDR2 LQKENI come from the germline V gene. Trimming at V came to 4 bases and at J to 4 bases, leaving 9 bases not matched to a gene. CDR3 length equals 16 residues. CDR3 bases: TGTGCCAGCTCACTTTTCCTGGACAGGGGGGGCACTGAAGCTTTCTTT. Encoded protein: CASSLFLDRGGTEAFF.

The chain recombines TRBV12-5 with TRBJ2-5; unclear D gene. This CDR3 has 13 residues. Germline CDR1 reads LGHNT; CDR2 reads FRNRAP. V was shortened by 0 bases and J by 4 bases, with 6 bases between the two germline ends. The DNA of the CDR3 is TGTGCTAGTGGTTTGGTACGTGTAGAGACCCAGTACTTC. This translates into CASGLVRVETQYF.

The chain has TRBV9 and TRBJ1-6, with 11 bases lining up with TRBD1. With V trimmed by 0 bases and J by 7 bases, 6 bases remained unmatched. The CDR3 contains 17 residues. CDR1 and CDR2 from the germline V gene are SGDLS and YYNGEE. The CDR3 here is CASSVDVGQGGNSPLHF. The CDR3 coding sequence is TGTGCCAGCAGCGTAGATGTGGGACAGGGGGGGAATTCACCCCTCCACTTT.

This chain joins TRBV19 and TRBJ2-5; D is ambiguous. Germline V gene sequence: CDR1 LNHDA, CDR2 SQIVND (reference sequence). Deletions cut 5 bases from V and 4 bases from J, with 14 bases between. This CDR3 spans 14 amino acids. CDR3 DNA sequence: TGTGCCAGTAGTCGCGGCCCATTCGGAGAGACCCAGTACTTC. It is translated as CASSRGPFGETQYF. Supplemented by reference TRBV19 and TRBJ2-5, the full variable domain reads DGGITQSPKYLFRKEGQNVTLSCEQNLNHDAMYWYRQDPGQGLRLIYYSQIVNDFQKGDIAEGYSVSREKKESFPLTVTSAQKNPTAFYLCASSRGPFGETQYFGPGTRLLVL.

Turning to this clone: One end of the junction does not line up with germline, which may come from a read error. The gene calls are TRBV27 and TRBJ1-2; tentatively, D is TRBD1 (5 bases). The germline CDR1 and CDR2 sequences are MNHEY and SMNVEV (reference sequence). The CDR3 sequence is 12 residues long. CDR3 loop: CASGLGAFGYTF. The CDR3 bases are TGTGCCAGCGGTTTAGGGGCGTTTGGCTACACCTTC.

The V gene is TRBV25-1, the J gene TRBJ1-2, with unresolved D. There are 15 residues in the CDR3. CDR1 MGHDK and CDR2 SYGVNS come from the germline V gene. Trimming cost V 3 bases and J 5 bases, with 16 bases left between them. The CDR3 spells CASSDLSTSSYGYTF. For the CDR3, the DNA is TGTGCCAGCAGTGACCTTTCGACCTCATCTTATGGCTACACCTTC.

The rearrangement uses TRBV10-1 and TRBJ1-5, with D possibly being TRBD1 (5 bases). V shed 8 bases and J shed 0 bases, with 11 bases lying between them. This CDR3 is 14 amino acids long. The germline V gene has CDR1 WNHNN and CDR2 SYGVQD (reference sequence). The chain's CDR3 is CASRTRISNQPQHF. The DNA for the CDR3 is TGCGCCAGCCGGACACGGATTAGCAATCAGCCCCAGCATTTT.

V gene TRBV15 combines with J gene TRBJ1-5; 10 bases align to TRBD1. Germline loops: CDR1 LNHNV, CDR2 YYDKDF (reference sequence). The trim removed 0 bases at V and 1 base at J, leaving 3 bases unmatched. The CDR3 has 17 amino acids. The CDR3 is CATSRDRTGGSNQPQHF. CDR3 DNA sequence: TGTGCCACCAGCAGAGATCGGACAGGGGGGAGCAATCAGCCCCAGCATTTT.

This chain connects TRBV11-1 to TRBJ1-1, with D maybe TRBD1 (5 bases). The CDR3 runs to 14 residues. Between the trimmed V and J ends, which lost 3 bases and 7 bases, there was a span of 15 bases. Per germline, CDR1 SGHAT and CDR2 FQDESV (reference sequence). The CDR3 bases are TGTGCCAGCAGCTTCGGGCAGGGTACGGATGAAGCTTTCTTT. It encodes CASSFGQGTDEAFF.

This clone was detected only once. At one of its ends the junction is not consistent with the germline gene, which may arise from a read error. Other nucleotide sequences from this sample produce the same CDR3. This chain uses TRBV20-1 with TRBJ2-7; the D is unclear. CDR1 and CDR2 from the germline V gene are DFQATT and SNEGSKA (reference sequence). The CDR3 consists of 11 residues. CDR3 sequence: CSARALNEQYF. CDR3 nucleotides: TGCAGTGCTAGAGCCCTAAACGAGCAGTATTTC.

The chain has TRBV7-9 and TRBJ2-3; D remains unclear. CDR3 length: 13 amino acids. Germline values: CDR1 SEHNR, CDR2 FQNEAQ (reference sequence). V was trimmed by 5 bases and J by 6 bases, leaving 12 bases between them. The CDR3 is CASSAVTRDTQYF. In DNA form, the CDR3 reads TGTGCCAGCAGCGCAGTAACCAGGGATACGCAGTATTTT. Using reference TRBV7-9 and TRBJ2-3 for the parts outside the CDR3, the full variable domain is DTGVSQNPRHKITKRGQNVTFRCDPISEHNRLYWYRQTLGQGPEFLTYFQNEAQLEKSRLLSDRFSAERPKGSFSTLEIQRTEQGDSAMYLCASSAVTRDTQYFGPGTRLTVL.

V is TRBV18 and J is TRBJ1-1; a weak D match, TRBD1 (5 bases). CDR1 is KGHSH and CDR2 is LQKENI in the germline V gene. V was trimmed by 0 bases and J by 3 bases, leaving 11 bases between them. CDR3 size: 15 residues. The CDR3 DNA is TGTGCCAGCTCACCACCTTCGGGAGGGGACACTGAAGCTTTCTTT. It yields the protein CASSPPSGGDTEAFF.

The rearrangement uses TRBV30 and TRBJ1-1, with D perhaps TRBD1 (6 bases). V lost 5 bases, J lost 3 bases, and 13 bases lay in between. Germline-derived CDR1 and CDR2 are GTSNPN and SVGIG (reference sequence). The CDR3 runs to 13 residues. CDR3 nucleotides: TGTGCCTGGGCGCGGGGGGCCGACACTGAAGCTTTCTTT. This gives the protein CAWARGADTEAFF.

This sequence joins TRBV19 and TRBJ1-1; D is perhaps TRBD1 (5 bases). CDR3 length equals 13 residues. V dropped 10 bases and J dropped 6 bases, with 18 bases sitting between them. The germline CDR1 and CDR2 sequences are LNHDA and SQIVND (reference sequence). The CDR3 nucleotides read TGTGCCACCAATCGGGGGGGTGGCGCTGAAGCTTTCTTT. Protein: CATNRGGGAEAFF. The variable domain in full, completed from reference TRBV19 and TRBJ1-1, reads DGGITQSPKYLFRKEGQNVTLSCEQNLNHDAMYWYRQDPGQGLRLIYYSQIVNDFQKGDIAEGYSVSREKKESFPLTVTSAQKNPTAFYLCATNRGGGAEAFFGQGTRLTVV.

V usage is TRBV7-3 and J usage is TRBJ2-4, with D possibly matching TRBD1 (6 bases). Trimming removed 2 bases from V and 6 bases from J, with 11 bases in between. The CDR3 has 14 residues. CDR1 and CDR2 (germline): SGHTA, FQGTGA. This CDR3 is CASSLLGGGNIQYF. CDR3 DNA sequence: TGTGCCAGCAGCTTACTAGGGGGTGGAAACATTCAGTACTTC.

This clone was seen just once. V usage is TRBV27 and J usage is TRBJ1-2, with 10 bases identical to TRBD1. Germline CDR1 and CDR2: MNHEY and SMNVEV (reference sequence). CDR3 length equals 14 residues. The J segment lost 7 bases and the V segment lost 4 bases, leaving 6 bases of the junction unmatched. The CDR3 spells CASSSGQGRSGYTF. The CDR3 DNA is TGTGCCAGCAGTTCGGGACAGGGGCGGTCTGGCTACACCTTC.

The chain combines TRBV7-9 with TRBJ2-3; TRBD2 is a possible D gene (6 bases). V was clipped by 5 bases and J by 0 bases, with 18 bases between them. The CDR3 runs to 17 residues. From germline, CDR1 is SEHNR and CDR2 FQNEAQ (reference sequence). Here the CDR3 DNA reads TGTGCCAGCAGCCCGTCAAGACGGGGGAGTAGCACAGATACGCAGTATTTT. The encoded protein is CASSPSRRGSSTDTQYF. The variable domain in full, with the rest retrieved from reference TRBV7-9 and TRBJ2-3, is DTGVSQNPRHKITKRGQNVTFRCDPISEHNRLYWYRQTLGQGPEFLTYFQNEAQLEKSRLLSDRFSAERPKGSFSTLEIQRTEQGDSAMYLCASSPSRRGSSTDTQYFGPGTRLTVL.

The rearrangement joins TRBV5-1 to TRBJ1-1; D gene unclear. Germline-derived CDR1 and CDR2 are SGHRS and YFSETQ. V lost 5 bases, J lost 3 bases, and 20 bases lay in between. This CDR3 has 16 residues. The CDR3 DNA is TGCGCCAGCAGTTTCCTTTCGAGCTCGGCCGACACTGAAGCTTTCTTT. Protein sequence: CASSFLSSSADTEAFF.